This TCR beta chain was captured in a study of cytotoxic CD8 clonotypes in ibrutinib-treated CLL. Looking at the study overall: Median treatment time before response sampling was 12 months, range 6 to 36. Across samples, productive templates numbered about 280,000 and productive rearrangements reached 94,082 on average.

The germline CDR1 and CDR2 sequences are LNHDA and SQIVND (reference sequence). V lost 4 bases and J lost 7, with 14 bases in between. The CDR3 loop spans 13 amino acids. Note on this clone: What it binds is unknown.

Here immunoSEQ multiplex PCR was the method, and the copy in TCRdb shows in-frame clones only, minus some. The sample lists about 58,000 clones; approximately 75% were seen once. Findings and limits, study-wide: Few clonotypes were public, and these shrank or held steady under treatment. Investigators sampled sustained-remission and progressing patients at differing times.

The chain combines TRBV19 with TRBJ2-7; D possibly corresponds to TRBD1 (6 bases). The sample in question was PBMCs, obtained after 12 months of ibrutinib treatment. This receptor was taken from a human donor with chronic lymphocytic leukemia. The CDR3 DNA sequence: TGTGCCAGTAGTACAGGACAGTCGGGGGAGCAGTACTTC. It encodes CASSTGQSGEQYF.